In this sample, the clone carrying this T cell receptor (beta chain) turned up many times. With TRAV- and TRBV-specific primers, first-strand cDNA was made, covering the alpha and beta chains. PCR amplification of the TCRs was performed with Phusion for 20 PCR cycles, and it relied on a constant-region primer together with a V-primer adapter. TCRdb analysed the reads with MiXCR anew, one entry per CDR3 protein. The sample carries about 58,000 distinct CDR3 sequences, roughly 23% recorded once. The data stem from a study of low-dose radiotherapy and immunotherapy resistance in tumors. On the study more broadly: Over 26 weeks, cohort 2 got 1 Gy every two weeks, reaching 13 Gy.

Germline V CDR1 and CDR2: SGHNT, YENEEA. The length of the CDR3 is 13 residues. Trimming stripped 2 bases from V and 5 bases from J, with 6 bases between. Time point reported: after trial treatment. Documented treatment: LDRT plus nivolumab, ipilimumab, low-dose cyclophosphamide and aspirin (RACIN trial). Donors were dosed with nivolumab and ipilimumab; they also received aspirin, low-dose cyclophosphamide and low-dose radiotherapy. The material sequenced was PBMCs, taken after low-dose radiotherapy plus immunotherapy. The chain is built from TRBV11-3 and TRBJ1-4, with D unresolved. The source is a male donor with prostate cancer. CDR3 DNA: TGTGCCAGCAGCTTAAACGGGAATGAAAAACTGTTTTTT. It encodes CASSLNGNEKLFF.